This TCR beta chain originates from a study of a mutant IDH1 vaccine in newly diagnosed glioma. As for the study in general: Of treated patients, around 60% were men and roughly 38% women, averaging around 40 years. Previous care, which was radiotherapy, temozolomide, or both, most often involved both.

Using immunoSEQ multiplex PCR, the repertoire was profiled, and TCRdb retains in-frame clones only, with some absent. The profile covers 50,000 to 70,000 clones, with 86% appearing a single time and about 1.6% taken by the ten largest. Time point of the sample: week 35, safety follow-up. In the vaccine, a single dose held 300 ug of the mutant IDH1 20-mer peptide, along with topical imiquimod. With respect to this clone: The antigen is not known.

The trim removed 4 bases at V and 3 bases at J, leaving 3 bases unmatched. The CDR3 consists of 14 residues. Germline-derived CDR1 and CDR2 are SGHRS and YFSETQ. The sample in question was PBMCs, obtained from a glioma patient whose treatment included an IDH1 peptide vaccine. The chain links TRBV5-1 to TRBJ1-4, with 7 bases identical to TRBD1. The TCR originated in a man aged 35 to 55 with glioma. The CDR3 spells CASSRQGANEKLFF. As DNA, the CDR3 is TGCGCCAGCAGCCGACAGGGAGCTAATGAAAAACTGTTTTTT.